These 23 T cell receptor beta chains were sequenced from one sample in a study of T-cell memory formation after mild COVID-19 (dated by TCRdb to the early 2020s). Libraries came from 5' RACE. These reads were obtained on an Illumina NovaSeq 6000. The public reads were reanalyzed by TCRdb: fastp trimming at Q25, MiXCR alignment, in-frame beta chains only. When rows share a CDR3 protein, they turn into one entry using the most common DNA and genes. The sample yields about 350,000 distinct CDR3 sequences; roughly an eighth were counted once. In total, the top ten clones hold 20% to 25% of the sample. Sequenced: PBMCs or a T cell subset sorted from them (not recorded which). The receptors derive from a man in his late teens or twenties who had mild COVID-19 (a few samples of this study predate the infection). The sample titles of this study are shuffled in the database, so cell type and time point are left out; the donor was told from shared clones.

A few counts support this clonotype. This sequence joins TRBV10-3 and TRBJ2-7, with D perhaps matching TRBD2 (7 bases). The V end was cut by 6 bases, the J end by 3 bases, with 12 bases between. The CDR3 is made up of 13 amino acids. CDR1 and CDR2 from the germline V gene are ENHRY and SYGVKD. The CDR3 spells CAISYREGYEQYV. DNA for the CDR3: TGTGCCATCAGCTACAGGGAGGGCTACGAGCAGTACGTC.

CDR3 loop: CSVDPTAGETQYF. Here the CDR3 DNA reads TGCAGCGTGGACCCGACAGCGGGGGAGACCCAGTACTTC. The rearrangement links TRBV29-1 to TRBJ2-5, with 7 bases matching TRBD2. CDR3 length equals 13 residues. Germline CDR1 and CDR2: SQVTM and ANQGSEA. Unmatched junction bases numbered 9, after V lost 6 bases and J lost 5 bases. The full variable domain, its missing parts supplied by reference TRBV29-1 and TRBJ2-5, is SAVISQKPSRDICQRGTSLTIQCQVDSQVTMMFWYRQQPGQSLTLIATANQGSEATYESGFVIDKFPISRPNLTFSTLTVSNMSPEDSSIYLCSVDPTAGETQYFGPGTRLLVL.

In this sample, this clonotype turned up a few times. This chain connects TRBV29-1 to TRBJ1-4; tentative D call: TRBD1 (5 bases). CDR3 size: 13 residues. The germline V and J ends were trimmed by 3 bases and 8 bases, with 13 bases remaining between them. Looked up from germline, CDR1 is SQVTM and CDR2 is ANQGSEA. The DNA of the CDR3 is TGCAGCGTTGAGAGAAGTAAGGGGGAAAAACTGTTTTTT. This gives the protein CSVERSKGEKLFF. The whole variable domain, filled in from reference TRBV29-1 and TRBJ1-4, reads SAVISQKPSRDICQRGTSLTIQCQVDSQVTMMFWYRQQPGQSLTLIATANQGSEATYESGFVIDKFPISRPNLTFSTLTVSNMSPEDSSIYLCSVERSKGEKLFFGSGTQLSVL.

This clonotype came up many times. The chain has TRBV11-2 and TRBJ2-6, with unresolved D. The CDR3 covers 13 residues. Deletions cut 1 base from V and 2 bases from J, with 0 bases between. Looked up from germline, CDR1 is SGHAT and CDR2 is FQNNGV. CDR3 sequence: CASSLAGANVLTF. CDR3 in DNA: TGTGCCAGCAGCTTAGCTGGGGCCAACGTCCTGACTTTC.

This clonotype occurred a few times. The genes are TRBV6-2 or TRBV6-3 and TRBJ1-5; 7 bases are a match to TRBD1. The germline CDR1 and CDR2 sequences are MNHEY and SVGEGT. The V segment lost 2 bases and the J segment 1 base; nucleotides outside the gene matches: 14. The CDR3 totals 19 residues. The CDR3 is CASSYLLETGRLSNQPQHF. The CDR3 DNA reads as TGTGCCAGCAGTTACCTACTCGAGACAGGGAGGTTGAGCAATCAGCCCCAGCATTTT.

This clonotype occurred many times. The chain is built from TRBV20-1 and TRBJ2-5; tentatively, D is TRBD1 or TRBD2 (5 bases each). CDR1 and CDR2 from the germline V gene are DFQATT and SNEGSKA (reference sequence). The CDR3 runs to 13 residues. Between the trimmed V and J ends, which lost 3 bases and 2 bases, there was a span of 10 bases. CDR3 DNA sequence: TGCAGTGCTAGGGGGGAATTACAAGAGACCCAGTACTTC. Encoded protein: CSARGELQETQYF.

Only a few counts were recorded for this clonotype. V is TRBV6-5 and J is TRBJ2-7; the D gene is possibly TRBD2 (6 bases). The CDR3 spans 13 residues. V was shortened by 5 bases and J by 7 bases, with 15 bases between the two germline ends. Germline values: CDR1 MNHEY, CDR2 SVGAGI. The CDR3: CASSPMRAGEQYV. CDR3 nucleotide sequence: TGTGCCAGCAGTCCGATGCGGGCGGGGGAGCAGTACGTC.

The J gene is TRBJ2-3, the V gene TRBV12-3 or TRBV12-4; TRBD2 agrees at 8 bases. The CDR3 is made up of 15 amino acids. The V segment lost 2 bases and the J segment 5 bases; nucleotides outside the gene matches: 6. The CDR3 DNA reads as TGTGCCAGCAGTTTAACTCGCGGGGGGATAGATACGCAGTATTTT. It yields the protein CASSLTRGGIDTQYF.

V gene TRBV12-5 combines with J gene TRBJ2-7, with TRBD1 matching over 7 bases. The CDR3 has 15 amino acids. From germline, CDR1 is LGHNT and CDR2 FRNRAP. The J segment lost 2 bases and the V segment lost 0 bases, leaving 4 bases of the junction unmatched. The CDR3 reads CASGLVGGQAYEQYF. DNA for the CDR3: TGTGCTAGTGGTTTGGTAGGCGGACAGGCCTACGAGCAGTACTTC.

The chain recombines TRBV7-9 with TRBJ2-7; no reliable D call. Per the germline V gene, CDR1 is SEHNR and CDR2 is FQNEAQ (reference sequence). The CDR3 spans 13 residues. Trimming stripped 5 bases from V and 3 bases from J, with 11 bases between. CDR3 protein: CASSRVEFYEQYV. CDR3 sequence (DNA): TGTGCCAGCAGCCGGGTGGAGTTCTACGAGCAGTACGTC.

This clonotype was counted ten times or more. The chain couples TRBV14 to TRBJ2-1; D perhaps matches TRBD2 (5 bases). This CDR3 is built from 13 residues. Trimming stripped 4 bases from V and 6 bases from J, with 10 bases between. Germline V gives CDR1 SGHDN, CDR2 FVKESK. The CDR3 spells CASSPGLVNEQFF. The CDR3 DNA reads TGTGCCAGCAGCCCCGGACTTGTCAATGAGCAGTTCTTC.

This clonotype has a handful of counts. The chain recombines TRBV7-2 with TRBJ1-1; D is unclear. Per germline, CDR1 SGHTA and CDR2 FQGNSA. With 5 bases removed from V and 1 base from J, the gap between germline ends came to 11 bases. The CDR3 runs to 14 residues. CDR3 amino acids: CASSLFHSNTEAFF. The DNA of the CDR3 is TGTGCCAGCAGCCTCTTTCATTCGAACACTGAAGCTTTCTTT.

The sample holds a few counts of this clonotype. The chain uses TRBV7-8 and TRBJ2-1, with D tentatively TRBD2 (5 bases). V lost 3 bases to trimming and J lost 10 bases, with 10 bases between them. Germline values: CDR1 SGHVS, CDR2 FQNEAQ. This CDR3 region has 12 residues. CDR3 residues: CASSLRVGEQFF. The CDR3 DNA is TGTGCCAGCAGCTTGAGGGTGGGGGAGCAGTTCTTC. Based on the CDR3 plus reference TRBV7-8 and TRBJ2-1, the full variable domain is GAGVSQSPRYKVAKRGQDVALRCDPISGHVSLFWYQQALGQGPEFLTYFQNEAQLDKSGLPSDRFFAERPEGSVSTLKIQRTQQEDSAVYLCASSLRVGEQFFGPGTRLTVL.

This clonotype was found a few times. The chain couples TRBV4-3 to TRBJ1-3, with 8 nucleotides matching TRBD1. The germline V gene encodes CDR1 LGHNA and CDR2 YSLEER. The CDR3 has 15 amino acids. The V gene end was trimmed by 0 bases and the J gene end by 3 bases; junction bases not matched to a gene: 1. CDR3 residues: CASSQDRGLGNTIYF. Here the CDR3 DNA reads TGCGCCAGCAGCCAAGACAGGGGGCTTGGAAACACCATATATTTT.

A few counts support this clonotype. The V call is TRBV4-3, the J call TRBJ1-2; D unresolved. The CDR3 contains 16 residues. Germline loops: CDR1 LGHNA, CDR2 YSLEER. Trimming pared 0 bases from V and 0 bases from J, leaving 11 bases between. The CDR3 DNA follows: TGCGCCAGCAGCCAAGATGTAGTTGCCTCTAACTATGGCTACACCTTC. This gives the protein CASSQDVVASNYGYTF.

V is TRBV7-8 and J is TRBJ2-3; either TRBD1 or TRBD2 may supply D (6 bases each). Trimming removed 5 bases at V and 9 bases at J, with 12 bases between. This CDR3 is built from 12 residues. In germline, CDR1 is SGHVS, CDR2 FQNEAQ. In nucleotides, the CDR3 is TGTGCCAGCAGCCTTACGGGGGCCACGCAGTATTTT. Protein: CASSLTGATQYF.

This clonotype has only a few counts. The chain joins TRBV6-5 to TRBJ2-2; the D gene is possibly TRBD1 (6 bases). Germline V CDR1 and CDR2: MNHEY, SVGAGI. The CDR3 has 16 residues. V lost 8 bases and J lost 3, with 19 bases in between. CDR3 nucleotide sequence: TGTGCCAGCCATGGGGTAGGGGCAGGGGACACCGGGGAGCTGTTTTTT. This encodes CASHGVGAGDTGELFF.

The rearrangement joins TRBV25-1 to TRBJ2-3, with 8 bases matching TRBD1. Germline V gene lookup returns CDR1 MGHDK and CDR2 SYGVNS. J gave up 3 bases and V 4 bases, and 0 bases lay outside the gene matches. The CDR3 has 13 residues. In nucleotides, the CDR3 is TGTGCCAGCAGTGGGACAGGGACAGATACGCAGTATTTT. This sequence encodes CASSGTGTDTQYF. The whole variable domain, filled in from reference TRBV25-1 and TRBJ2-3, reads EADIYQTPRYLVIGTGKKITLECSQTMGHDKMYWYQQDPGMELHLIHYSYGVNSTEKGDLSSESTVSRIRTEHFPLTLESARPSHTSQYLCASSGTGTDTQYFGPGTRLTVL.

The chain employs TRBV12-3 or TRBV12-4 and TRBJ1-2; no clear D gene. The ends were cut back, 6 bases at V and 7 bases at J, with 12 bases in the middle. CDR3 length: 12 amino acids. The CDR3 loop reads CASSHHRGGYTF. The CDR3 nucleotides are TGTGCCAGCAGCCACCACCGGGGTGGCTACACCTTC.

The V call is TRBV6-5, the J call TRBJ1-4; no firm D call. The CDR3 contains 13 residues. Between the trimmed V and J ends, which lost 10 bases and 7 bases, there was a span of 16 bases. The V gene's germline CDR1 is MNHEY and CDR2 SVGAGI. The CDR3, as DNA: TGTGCCACGGGCCCCCTCGGCGGTGAAAAACTGTTTTTT. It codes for CATGPLGGEKLFF.

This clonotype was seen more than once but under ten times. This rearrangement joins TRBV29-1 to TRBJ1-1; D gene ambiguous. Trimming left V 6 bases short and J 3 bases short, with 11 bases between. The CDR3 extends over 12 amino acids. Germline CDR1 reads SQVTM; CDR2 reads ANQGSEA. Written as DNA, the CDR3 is TGCAGCGTGACCTCCTTGGACACTGAAGCTTTCTTT. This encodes CSVTSLDTEAFF. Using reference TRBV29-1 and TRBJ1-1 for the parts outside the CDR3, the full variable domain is SAVISQKPSRDICQRGTSLTIQCQVDSQVTMMFWYRQQPGQSLTLIATANQGSEATYESGFVIDKFPISRPNLTFSTLTVSNMSPEDSSIYLCSVTSLDTEAFFGQGTRLTVV.

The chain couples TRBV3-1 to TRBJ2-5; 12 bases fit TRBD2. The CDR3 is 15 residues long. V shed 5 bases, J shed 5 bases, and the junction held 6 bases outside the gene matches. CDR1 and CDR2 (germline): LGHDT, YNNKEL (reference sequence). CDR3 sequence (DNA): TGTGCCAGCAGCTTCCGACTAGCGGGGGATGAGACCCAGTACTTC. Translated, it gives CASSFRLAGDETQYF.

The CDR3, as DNA: TGTGCCAGCAGCGTAGGTAGCCAGCATGGCTACACCTTC. Amino acid sequence: CASSVGSQHGYTF. The genes are TRBV9 and TRBJ1-2, with D unresolved. The CDR3 has 13 amino acids. CDR1 SGDLS and CDR2 YYNGEE come from the germline V gene. The V end was cut by 0 bases, the J end by 6 bases, with 9 bases between.